These 8 T cell receptor beta chains were all obtained from the same sample, sequenced in a study of technical replicates of blood from a few donors. Using immunoSEQ multiplex PCR, the repertoire was profiled, and TCRdb retains in-frame clones only, with some absent. The sample contains approximately 90,000 clones, 95% of which appear only once. The sample comprised T cells isolated from PBMCs. All receptors come from a human donor in good health.

V usage is TRBV27 and J usage is TRBJ1-1; TRBD1 matches 11 bases. Looked up from germline, CDR1 is MNHEY and CDR2 is SMNVEV (reference sequence). The V and J ends lost 10 bases and 4 bases, in that order; junction bases with no gene match: 8. CDR3 length: 14 amino acids. CDR3 protein: CATGQGARRTEAFF. Here the CDR3 DNA reads TGTGCCACCGGACAGGGGGCGCGCCGCACTGAAGCTTTCTTT.

The chain combines TRBV27 with TRBJ2-1; D possibly corresponds to TRBD2 (5 bases). V gave up 3 bases and J gave up 0 bases, with 9 bases separating them. The CDR3 extends over 15 amino acids. Germline CDR1 is MNHEY and CDR2 is SMNVEV (reference sequence). Here the CDR3 DNA reads TGTGCCAGCAGTTTTCAGCGGAGCTCCTACAATGAGCAGTTCTTC. Protein product: CASSFQRSSYNEQFF.

This sequence joins TRBV28 and TRBJ2-1, with 10 positions matching TRBD1. CDR3 size: 15 residues. V gave up 7 bases and J gave up 7 bases; unmatched junction bases: 10. Germline CDR1 MDHEN, CDR2 SYDVKM. The CDR3 nucleotides are TGTGCCAGCACTATCCGGGACAGGGGACGAAATGAGCAGTTCTTC. It specifies CASTIRDRGRNEQFF.

CDR3 in DNA: TGTGCCAGCAGCCTCAGGGGGTCTGGAAACACCATATATTTT. Protein product: CASSLRGSGNTIYF. This chain uses TRBV5-4 with TRBJ1-3, with TRBD1 matching 7 bases. V dropped 4 bases and J dropped 1; count of bases not matched to a gene: 2. Germline CDR1 SGHNT, CDR2 YYREEE (reference sequence). This CDR3 contains 14 residues. Full variable domain (rest looked up from reference TRBV5-4 and TRBJ1-3): ETGVTQSPTHLIKTRGQQVTLRCSSQSGHNTVSWYQQALGQGPQFIFQYYREEENGRGNFPPRFSGLQFPNYSSELNVNALELDDSALYLCASSLRGSGNTIYFGEGSWLTVV.

The genes are TRBV9 and TRBJ1-1; D remains unclear. The CDR3 runs to 15 residues. The germline V gene has CDR1 SGDLS and CDR2 YYNGEE. Trimming took off 0 bases at V and 0 bases at J, with 9 bases between the two ends. The CDR3 nucleotides read TGTGCCAGCAGCGTAGGGGAGGAGTTGAACACTGAAGCTTTCTTT. This sequence encodes CASSVGEELNTEAFF.

The rearrangement joins TRBV4-1 to TRBJ2-7; TRBD1 aligns across 9 bases. CDR3 length: 14 residues. The germline gives CDR1 MGHRA, CDR2 YSYEKL. The ends lost 6 bases at V and 2 bases at J; junction bases unmatched: 5. The CDR3, as DNA: TGCGCCAGCAGTCCGGACAGGGGAGCCTACGAGCAGTACTTC. Amino acid sequence: CASSPDRGAYEQYF.

The V and J genes are TRBV5-1 and TRBJ1-6; D is uncertain. Looked up from germline, CDR1 is SGHRS and CDR2 is YFSETQ. The ends were cut back, 3 bases at V and 0 bases at J, with 16 bases in the middle. The CDR3 has 18 residues. The CDR3 reads CASSSPSGKSSYNSPLHF. In DNA form, the CDR3 reads TGCGCCAGCAGCTCACCCTCCGGGAAGAGCTCCTATAATTCACCCCTCCACTTT.

The gene calls are TRBV5-4 and TRBJ2-7; D is ambiguous. The CDR3 runs to 15 residues. Trimming left V 2 bases short and J 0 bases short, with 12 bases between. Germline loops: CDR1 SGHNT, CDR2 YYREEE (reference sequence). For the CDR3, the DNA is TGTGCCAGCAGCTTAACTTCGGTTAGCTCCTACGAGCAGTACTTC. Translation gives CASSLTSVSSYEQYF.